This TCR beta chain is from a study of cytomegalovirus exposure and HLA in healthy donors. In germline, CDR1 is LGHNA, CDR2 YSLEER. The CDR3 length is 15 residues. V was trimmed by 0 bases and J by 2 bases, leaving 11 bases between them. Method: immunoSEQ multiplex PCR; TCRdb's copy keeps in-frame clones and lacks some. The table records fewer than 250,000 clones, over 80% of them present only once. The study, taken as a whole, reports: Within the 120 or so validation repertoires, first-cohort TCR clusters tended to co-occur, according to a later analysis.

A remark on this clone: Its antigen is not known.

The chain joins TRBV4-3 to TRBJ2-7; tentatively, D is TRBD2 (6 bases). This sequence originates from a woman in her 30s in good health and CMV-seropositive. Sequencing input: PBMCs. CDR3 loop: CASSQDRSGPYEQYF. DNA of the CDR3: TGCGCCAGCAGCCAAGATAGGAGCGGGCCCTACGAGCAGTACTTC.